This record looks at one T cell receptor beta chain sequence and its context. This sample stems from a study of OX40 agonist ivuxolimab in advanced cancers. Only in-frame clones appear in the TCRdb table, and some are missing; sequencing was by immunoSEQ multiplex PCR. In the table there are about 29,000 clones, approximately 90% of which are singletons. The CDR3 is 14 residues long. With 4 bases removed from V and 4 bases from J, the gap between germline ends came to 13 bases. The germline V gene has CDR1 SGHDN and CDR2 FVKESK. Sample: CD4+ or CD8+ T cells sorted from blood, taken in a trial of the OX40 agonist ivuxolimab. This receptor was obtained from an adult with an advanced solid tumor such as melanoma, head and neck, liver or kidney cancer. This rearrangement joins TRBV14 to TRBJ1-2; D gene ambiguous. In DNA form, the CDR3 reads TGTGCCAGCAGCCCAATAGGGATCGGCTATGGCTACACCTTC. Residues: CASSPIGIGYGYTF.